Given below is one T cell receptor beta chain in context. Its specificity is unknown. The time point was: baseline, week 1 (first vaccination visit). Indicated treatment: pre-vaccination baseline after standard-of-care therapy. The sample originates from a study of a mutant IDH1 vaccine in newly diagnosed glioma. Study information: Treated patients showed a male proportion of roughly 62%, a female proportion of around 40%, and a mean age of around 40 years.

Profiling relied on immunoSEQ multiplex PCR, and the TCRdb table lists in-frame clones only, not all of them. The sample yields about 59,000 clones, around 90% seen once. Study-level points and caveats: Researchers report vaccine-induced immune responses in 93.3% of patients.

Trimming at V came to 5 bases and at J to 4 bases, leaving 10 bases not matched to a gene. Germline CDR1 is SGHTA and CDR2 is FQGNSA. This CDR3 is built from 17 residues. The TCR comes from a man aged 50-59 years with glioma. Sample: PBMCs, taken from a glioma patient treated with radiotherapy, temozolomide or both. The rearrangement uses TRBV7-2 and TRBJ2-2; the match to TRBD2 covers 10 bases. CDR3 loop: CASSQTNLAGVTGELFF. The CDR3 nucleotides read TGTGCCAGCAGCCAGACTAATCTAGCGGGGGTCACCGGGGAGCTGTTTTTT.